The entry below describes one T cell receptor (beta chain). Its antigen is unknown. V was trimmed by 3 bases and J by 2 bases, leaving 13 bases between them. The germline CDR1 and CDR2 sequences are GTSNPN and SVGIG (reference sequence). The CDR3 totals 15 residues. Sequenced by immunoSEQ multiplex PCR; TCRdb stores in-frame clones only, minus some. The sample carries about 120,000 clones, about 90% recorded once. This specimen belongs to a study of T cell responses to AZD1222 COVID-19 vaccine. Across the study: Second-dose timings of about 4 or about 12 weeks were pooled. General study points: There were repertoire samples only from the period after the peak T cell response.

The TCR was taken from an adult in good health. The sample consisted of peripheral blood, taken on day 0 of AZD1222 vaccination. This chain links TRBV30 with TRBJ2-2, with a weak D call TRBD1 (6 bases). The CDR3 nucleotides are TGTGCCTGGAGCAAACAGGGTATAAACACCGGGGAGCTGTTTTTT. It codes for CAWSKQGINTGELFF.